This section outlines one T cell receptor (beta chain) sequence together with its context. This record comes from a study of T-cell reconstitution after alpha-beta-depleted transplantation in children. For TCRbeta, the library was prepared with unique molecular identifiers. TCRdb recomputed calls from the PCR reads with MiXCR, one row per CDR3 protein. The data show hundreds of thousands of distinct CDR3 sequences, roughly a tenth seen once. CDR3 size: 14 residues. Trimming removed 0 bases from V and 2 bases from J, with 6 bases in between. Germline CDR1 reads SGHRS; CDR2 reads YFSETQ. Specimen: PBMCs from the stem cell graft donor, collected from the stem cell graft. This TCR was sampled from a human donor who donated a stem cell graft to a child with acute myeloid leukemia. The chain links TRBV5-1 to TRBJ2-1; no reliable D call. The CDR3 sequence: CASSLESAYNEQFF. Here the CDR3 DNA reads TGCGCCAGCAGCTTGGAATCGGCCTACAATGAGCAGTTCTTC.